What follows are 23 T cell receptor beta chains derived from one specimen sequenced in a study of blood T cell repertoires in COVID-19. Only in-frame clones appear in the TCRdb table, and some are missing; sequencing was by immunoSEQ multiplex PCR. The data show some 260,000 clones, with 88% seen just once and around 6.3% held by the top ten. The material sequenced was peripheral blood. The source of these receptors is a young woman with COVID-19, enrolled during active disease.

This sequence joins TRBV5-1 and TRBJ2-2; 7 bases match TRBD1. The CDR3 loop spans 14 amino acids. The V segment lost 4 bases and the J segment 4 bases; nucleotides outside the gene matches: 4. Germline V gene lookup returns CDR1 SGHRS and CDR2 YFSETQ. CDR3 DNA sequence: TGCGCCAGCAGCGTAAGGGACAGCACCGGGGAGCTGTTTTTT. It encodes CASSVRDSTGELFF.

V gene TRBV6-1 combines with J gene TRBJ1-6; D is undetermined. Germline CDR1 and CDR2: MNHNS and SASEGT. CDR3 length equals 17 residues. Trimming cost V 1 base and J 0 bases, with 10 bases left between them. In nucleotides, the CDR3 is TGTGCCAGCAGTGAAGGAGCGGTAAGCTCCTATAATTCACCCCTCCACTTT. The encoded protein is CASSEGAVSSYNSPLHF.

This rearrangement joins TRBV7-9 to TRBJ1-2, with D perhaps matching TRBD1 (6 bases). The length of the CDR3 is 15 residues. Between the trimmed V and J ends, which lost 3 bases and 4 bases, there was a span of 15 bases. Per germline, CDR1 SEHNR and CDR2 FQNEAQ (reference sequence). The CDR3 region has the DNA TGTGCCAGCAGCTTCCCGGACAGTATTTTCTATGGCTACACCTTC. Its translation is CASSFPDSIFYGYTF.

The chain recombines TRBV9 with TRBJ1-4; D gene uncertain. The CDR3 consists of 16 residues. Trimming removed 4 bases from V and 6 bases from J, with 19 bases in between. Germline V CDR1 and CDR2: SGDLS, YYNGEE. The CDR3 loop reads CASSPAYGSEDEKLFF. The CDR3 DNA sequence: TGTGCCAGCAGCCCAGCGTACGGCAGCGAGGATGAAAAACTGTTTTTT.

This chain joins TRBV25-1 and TRBJ2-6; 10 nucleotides agree with TRBD1. The CDR3 has 15 amino acids. J lost 17 bases, V lost 5 bases, and 15 bases had no gene match. The V gene's germline CDR1 is MGHDK and CDR2 SYGVNS. The CDR3: CASSPGTGAFWSLTF. The DNA for the CDR3 is TGTGCCAGCAGTCCCGGGACAGGGGCCTTTTGGTCATTGACTTTC.

V gene TRBV5-1 combines with J gene TRBJ2-2, with D perhaps matching TRBD2 (6 bases). The germline V and J ends were trimmed by 8 bases and 1 base, with 9 bases remaining between them. The CDR3 runs to 13 residues. The germline V gene has CDR1 SGHRS and CDR2 YFSETQ. CDR3 in amino acids: CASRSGNTGELFF. CDR3 nucleotides: TGCGCCAGTCGTAGCGGGAACACCGGGGAGCTGTTTTTT.

The rearrangement joins TRBV5-1 to TRBJ2-2; 10 nucleotides align to TRBD1. The CDR3 runs to 16 residues. Germline lookup yields CDR1 SGHRS and CDR2 YFSETQ. Losses at the gene ends were 4 bases for V and 8 bases for J; bases not matched to a gene: 11. CDR3 sequence (DNA): TGCGCCAGCAGCGAACCGGGACAGGGGTTCTCGGGGGAGCTGTTTTTT. The encoded protein is CASSEPGQGFSGELFF.

The CDR3 DNA follows: TGCGCCAGCAGCTTGATTTCTAGCCAATCTCAGTACTTC. It yields the protein CASSLISSQSQYF. The gene calls are TRBV5-1 and TRBJ2-4; D perhaps matches TRBD2 (5 bases). The germline CDR1 and CDR2 sequences are SGHRS and YFSETQ. V lost 1 base to trimming and J lost 12 bases, with 14 bases between them. This CDR3 region has 13 residues.

This chain connects TRBV3-1 (or the pseudogene TRBV3-2) to TRBJ1-6; no clear D. CDR1 and CDR2 (germline): LGHDT, YNNKEL (reference sequence). Deletions cut 1 base from V and 7 bases from J, with 5 bases between. The CDR3 loop spans 13 amino acids. The DNA for the CDR3 is TGTGCCAGCAGCCAAGTTCCGAATTCACCCCTCCACTTT. Translation gives CASSQVPNSPLHF.

This chain joins TRBV19 and TRBJ1-6; maybe TRBD1 (6 bases). CDR1 is LNHDA and CDR2 is SQIVND in the germline V gene (reference sequence). The CDR3 sequence is 15 residues long. V was trimmed by 5 bases and J by 7 bases, leaving 15 bases between them. CDR3 DNA: TGTGCCAGTAGTGTCGGGACACTGGAAAATTCACCCCTCCACTTT. Protein sequence: CASSVGTLENSPLHF.

The V and J genes are TRBV6-5 and TRBJ2-7; D gene uncertain. Germline CDR1 and CDR2: MNHEY and SVGAGI. Deletions cut 10 bases from V and 2 bases from J, with 18 bases between. The length of the CDR3 is 14 residues. CDR3: CAIKNSGWAYEQYV. The CDR3, as DNA: TGTGCCATCAAAAACTCAGGTTGGGCCTACGAGCAGTACGTC.

The chain joins TRBV4-2 to TRBJ1-4; possible D gene TRBD1, 6 bases. The germline V and J ends were trimmed by 3 bases and 7 bases, with 21 bases remaining between them. Germline V gene sequence: CDR1 LGHNA, CDR2 YNFKEQ. This CDR3 has 17 amino acids. DNA for the CDR3: TGTGCCAGCAGCCAGAACCCGGGGGGGACACGAGGTGAAAAACTGTTTTTT. This translates into CASSQNPGGTRGEKLFF.

This chain joins TRBV25-1 and TRBJ1-2; D ambiguous. The germline V gene encodes CDR1 MGHDK and CDR2 SYGVNS. Trimming took off 4 bases at V and 7 bases at J, with 10 bases between the two ends. CDR3 length: 12 amino acids. The CDR3 sequence is CASSAAVAGYTF. The CDR3 nucleotides read TGTGCCAGCAGTGCAGCGGTAGCTGGCTACACCTTC.

V gene TRBV19 combines with J gene TRBJ2-1, with TRBD2 identical over 11 bases. This CDR3 has 15 amino acids. The V gene end was trimmed by 1 base and the J gene end by 9 bases; junction bases not matched to a gene: 5. Germline V gene data show CDR1 as LNHDA and CDR2 as SQIVND (reference sequence). This chain's CDR3 is CASSIVTSGTSEQFF. The CDR3 bases are TGTGCCAGTAGTATAGTGACTAGCGGGACGAGTGAGCAGTTCTTC.

In this sample, this clone turned up a few times. The chain couples TRBV2 to TRBJ2-7; the D is unclear. The CDR3 is made up of 12 amino acids. Looked up from germline, CDR1 is SNHLY and CDR2 is FYNNEI. Trimming removed 4 bases from V and 4 bases from J, with 8 bases in between. This CDR3 reads CASSVLRYEQYF. CDR3 bases: TGTGCCAGCAGTGTACTGCGTTACGAGCAGTACTTC. The variable domain in full, with the rest retrieved from reference TRBV2 and TRBJ2-7, is EPEVTQTPSHQVTQMGQEVILRCVPISNHLYFYWYRQILGQKVEFLVSFYNNEISEKSEIFDDQFSVERPDGSNFTLKIRSTKLEDSAMYFCASSVLRYEQYFGPGTRLTVT.

The chain has TRBV7-9 and TRBJ1-3; D unclear. V was trimmed by 6 bases and J by 0 bases, leaving 15 bases between them. The CDR3 has 16 amino acids. Germline values: CDR1 SEHNR, CDR2 FQNEAQ (reference sequence). The CDR3 DNA reads as TGTGCCAGCAGGCACCAATCCGGACTCTCTGGAAACACCATATATTTT. Translation: CASRHQSGLSGNTIYF.

A remark on this clone: Germline is not matched at one junction end, which may reflect a read error. V and J are TRBV6-5 and TRBJ2-3; TRBD2 aligns across 9 bases. Germline values: CDR1 MNHEY, CDR2 SVGAGI. The CDR3 consists of 16 residues. The DNA of the CDR3 is TGTGCCAGCAGCTACTCCCGACTAGCGGGCACAGATACGCAGTATTTT. It codes for CASSYSRLAGTDTQYF.

The V gene is TRBV4-3, the J gene TRBJ2-1; D gene unclear. The CDR3 is 16 amino acids. Trimming took off 0 bases at V and 2 bases at J, with 11 bases between the two ends. CDR1 LGHNA and CDR2 YSLEER come from the germline V gene. CDR3 sequence: CASSQEQQNPYNEQFF. In DNA form, the CDR3 reads TGCGCCAGCAGCCAAGAACAACAAAACCCCTACAATGAGCAGTTCTTC.

This chain uses TRBV7-2 with TRBJ2-1; 16 nucleotides align to TRBD2. The V and J ends lost 5 bases and 0 bases, in that order; junction bases with no gene match: 7. Per the germline V gene, CDR1 is SGHTA and CDR2 is FQGNSA. This CDR3 is built from 19 residues. DNA of the CDR3: TGTGCCAGCAGCAGTGGGACTAGCGGGAGGGTCAGCTCCTACAATGAGCAGTTCTTC. This translates into CASSSGTSGRVSSYNEQFF.

This clone was found once. DNA for the CDR3: TGTGCCAGCAGCTTAGACAGGGCCCCCTACGAGCAGTACTTC. It specifies CASSLDRAPYEQYF. The chain combines TRBV7-8 with TRBJ2-7; weak D call: TRBD1 (6 bases). V was trimmed by 1 base and J by 2 bases, leaving 9 bases between them. Germline V gene data show CDR1 as SGHVS and CDR2 as FQNEAQ. This CDR3 has 14 residues.

The chain has TRBV12-3 or TRBV12-4 and TRBJ1-2, with D possibly matching TRBD1 (5 bases). This CDR3 comprises 11 residues. Between the trimmed V and J ends, which lost 8 bases and 4 bases, there was a span of 8 bases. The CDR3 bases are TGTGCCAGCTTCGGGGGCTATGGCTACACCTTC. Protein product: CASFGGYGYTF.

The CDR3 DNA reads TGTGCCAGCAGTGCTAGCGGGAGGGAGCAGTTCTTC. Its translation: CASSASGREQFF. This chain joins TRBV25-1 and TRBJ2-1, with 11 bases that match TRBD2. This CDR3 comprises 12 residues. Trimming took 4 bases from V and 10 from J; bases not matched to a gene: 0. Germline V CDR1 and CDR2: MGHDK, SYGVNS. The complete variable domain, with remaining parts taken from reference TRBV25-1 and TRBJ2-1, reads EADIYQTPRYLVIGTGKKITLECSQTMGHDKMYWYQQDPGMELHLIHYSYGVNSTEKGDLSSESTVSRIRTEHFPLTLESARPSHTSQYLCASSASGREQFFGPGTRLTVL.

The chain is built from TRBV7-9 and TRBJ2-3; TRBD2 agrees at 7 bases. The CDR3 runs 17 residues. V lost 6 bases to trimming and J lost 0 bases; unmatched junction nucleotides: 12. Germline V gives CDR1 SEHNR, CDR2 FQNEAQ (reference sequence). The CDR3 sequence: CASRILSSGDSTDTQYF. The CDR3 region has the DNA TGTGCCAGCAGGATCCTCTCTAGCGGCGATAGCACAGATACGCAGTATTTT.